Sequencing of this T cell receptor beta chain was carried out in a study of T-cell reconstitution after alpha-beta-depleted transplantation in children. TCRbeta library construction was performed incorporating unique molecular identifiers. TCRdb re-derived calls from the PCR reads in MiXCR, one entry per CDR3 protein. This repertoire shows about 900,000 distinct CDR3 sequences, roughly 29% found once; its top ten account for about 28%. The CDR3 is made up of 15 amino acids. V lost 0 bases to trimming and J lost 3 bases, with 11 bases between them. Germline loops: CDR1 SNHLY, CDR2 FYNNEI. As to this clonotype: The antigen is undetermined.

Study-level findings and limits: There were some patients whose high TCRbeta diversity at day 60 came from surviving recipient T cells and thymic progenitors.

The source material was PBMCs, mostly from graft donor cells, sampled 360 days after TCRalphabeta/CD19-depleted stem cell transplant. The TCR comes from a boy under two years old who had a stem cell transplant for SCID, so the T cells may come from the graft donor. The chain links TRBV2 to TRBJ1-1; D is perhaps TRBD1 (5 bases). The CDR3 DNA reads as TGTGCCAGCAGTGAAGCTCGGGGACGTGACACTGAAGCTTTCTTT. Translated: CASSEARGRDTEAFF.